Listed here are 28 T cell receptor beta chains from one sample, sequenced in a study of control samples from healthy donors and cancer patients. Repertoires were generated with immunoSEQ multiplex PCR, while TCRdb's copy carries only in-frame clones and drops some. The data show approximately 120,000 clones, approximately 90% seen once. Sequencing input: blood. All receptors come from a woman aged 45-60 years in good health.

V and J are TRBV14 and TRBJ1-3; D is uncertain. Germline V lookup: CDR1 SGHDN, CDR2 FVKESK. The CDR3 loop spans 15 amino acids. V lost 0 bases to trimming and J lost 2 bases, with 8 bases between them. CDR3: CASSQESTTGNTIYF. The CDR3 DNA reads as TGTGCCAGCAGCCAAGAAAGTACTACTGGAAACACCATATATTTT.

This clone was seen once. The junction differs from germline at one of its ends, possibly a read error. The CDR3 spells CASSLTGMDLPEPF. The CDR3 coding sequence is TGTGCCAGCAGCTTGACGGGGATGGATCTTCCCGAACCCTTC. J is TRBJ1-2 and V is TRBV5-6; D gene uncertain. CDR3 length: 14 residues. The germline V gene encodes CDR1 SGHDT and CDR2 YYEEEE.

The chain has TRBV6-1 and TRBJ1-3, with D perhaps matching TRBD1 (6 bases). CDR1 is MNHNS, CDR2 SASEGT, per germline. Trimming took off 3 bases at V and 0 bases at J, with 18 bases between the two ends. The CDR3 is 18 residues long. The CDR3 sequence is CASSEDEFGGYSGNTIYF. The CDR3 DNA follows: TGTGCCAGCAGTGAGGATGAGTTCGGGGGCTACTCTGGAAACACCATATATTTT.

The CDR3 loop is CASSLGSRVGAPDTDTQYF. The CDR3, as DNA: TGTGCCAGCAGCTTAGGTTCGAGGGTCGGAGCCCCCGACACAGATACGCAGTATTTT. The chain employs TRBV7-3 and TRBJ2-3; D is perhaps TRBD2 (5 bases). V shed 2 bases and J shed 2 bases, with 23 bases lying between them. The CDR3 is 19 residues long. CDR1 and CDR2 from the germline V gene are SGHTA and FQGTGA.

The genes are TRBV19 and TRBJ1-4; 9 bases map to TRBD1. The V and J ends lost 3 bases and 2 bases, in that order; junction bases with no gene match: 4. Germline CDR1 reads LNHDA; CDR2 reads SQIVND (reference sequence). This CDR3 spans 16 amino acids. The CDR3 is CASSIGTGLTNEKLFF. The CDR3 DNA is TGTGCCAGTAGTATCGGGACAGGGCTTACTAATGAAAAACTGTTTTTT.

This clone appeared a single time. The genes are TRBV4-1 and TRBJ2-1; 8 nucleotides match TRBD1. The length of the CDR3 is 17 residues. The ends lost 1 base at V and 4 bases at J; junction bases unmatched: 9. Germline assignment: CDR1 MGHRA and CDR2 YSYEKL. CDR3 nucleotide sequence: TGCGCCAGCAGCCAAGTTTGGACAGGGCATTTATACAATGAGCAGTTCTTC. As protein: CASSQVWTGHLYNEQFF.

This clone was seen a single time. This chain links TRBV11-2 with TRBJ2-3; 9 bases are shared with TRBD1. With 3 bases clipped from V and 6 bases from J, the junction kept 7 bases outside the gene matches. The CDR3 length is 15 residues. Germline CDR1 reads SGHAT; CDR2 reads FQNNGV. The CDR3, as DNA: TGTGCCAGCAGCTTTACGACAGGGGGACAGGATACGCAGTATTTT. This sequence encodes CASSFTTGGQDTQYF.

This clone was picked up one time. The chain recombines TRBV7-2 with TRBJ2-1; 13 nucleotides match TRBD2. Germline V gene lookup returns CDR1 SGHTA and CDR2 FQGNSA. CDR3 length: 16 residues. The trim removed 5 bases at V and 4 bases at J, leaving 5 bases unmatched. CDR3 in DNA: TGTGCCAGCAGCACCGGGACTAGCGGGATATACAATGAGCAGTTCTTC. Amino acid sequence: CASSTGTSGIYNEQFF. The full variable domain, with the rest looked up from reference TRBV7-2 and TRBJ2-1, is GAGVSQSPSNKVTEKGKDVELRCDPISGHTALYWYRQSLGQGLEFLIYFQGNSAPDKSGLPSDRFSAERTGGSVSTLTIQRTQQEDSAVYLCASSTGTSGIYNEQFFGPGTRLTVL.

The rearrangement uses TRBV24-1 and TRBJ2-1, with 8 bases that match TRBD1. V trimming: 4 bases; J trimming: 6 bases; junction bases outside the gene matches: 10. The CDR3 extends over 16 amino acids. Germline assignment: CDR1 KGHDR and CDR2 SFDVKD. As DNA, the CDR3 is TGTGCCACCAGTGACCTAGGACAGGGTAACTTCAATGAGCAGTTCTTC. Translation: CATSDLGQGNFNEQFF.

V and J are TRBV5-1 and TRBJ2-7, with D possibly TRBD1 on 5 matching bases. The CDR3 has 15 residues. CDR1 is SGHRS and CDR2 is YFSETQ in the germline V gene. The V gene lost 4 bases and the J gene lost 2 bases, with 16 bases spanning the gap. The CDR3: CASSVHQGFPYEQYV. CDR3 coding DNA: TGCGCCAGCAGCGTCCACCAGGGATTCCCCTACGAGCAGTACGTC.

The chain carries TRBV13 and TRBJ2-7; D might be TRBD2 (6 bases). The CDR3 length is 15 residues. The ends were cut back, 3 bases at V and 0 bases at J, with 12 bases in the middle. Germline V lookup: CDR1 PRHDT, CDR2 FYEKMQ (reference sequence). CDR3 region: CASSLADGSSYEQYV. The CDR3 DNA is TGTGCCAGCAGCTTGGCTGACGGGAGCTCCTACGAGCAGTACGTC.

The chain uses TRBV6-1 and TRBJ2-4; D might be TRBD1 (6 bases). V was pared by 3 bases and J by 3 bases, with 15 bases between. CDR3 length: 16 residues. Germline values: CDR1 MNHNS, CDR2 SASEGT. The CDR3 loop is CASSEGAGLLKNIQYF. In DNA, the CDR3 is TGTGCCAGCAGTGAGGGGGCAGGGCTTCTCAAAAACATTCAGTACTTC.

This chain uses TRBV5-1 with TRBJ2-5; no definite D call. Germline V lookup: CDR1 SGHRS, CDR2 YFSETQ. The CDR3 is made up of 12 amino acids. V lost 5 bases, J lost 2 bases, and 7 bases lay in between. In nucleotides, the CDR3 is TGCGCCAGCAGTCCTAATCAAGAGACCCAGTACTTC. Residues: CASSPNQETQYF.

Of note for this clone: This sample also contains other DNA sequences that code for the same CDR3. The DNA for the CDR3 is TGTGCCAGCAGCGGACAGGGGGCGTACGAGCAGTACTTC. This translates into CASSGQGAYEQYF. The V and J genes are TRBV9 and TRBJ2-7, with TRBD1 identical over 10 bases. This CDR3 region has 13 residues. Germline loops: CDR1 SGDLS, CDR2 YYNGEE. V shed 3 bases and J 4 bases; nucleotides not matched to a gene: 1. Complete variable domain (other parts from reference TRBV9 and TRBJ2-7): DSGVTQTPKHLITATGQRVTLRCSPRSGDLSVYWYQQSLDQGLQFLIQYYNGEERAKGNILERFSAQQFPDLHSELNLSSLELGDSALYFCASSGQGAYEQYFGPGTRLTVT.

J is TRBJ1-5 and V is TRBV18; D remains ambiguous. Germline CDR1 and CDR2: KGHSH and LQKENI. The V end was cut by 3 bases, the J end by 7 bases, with 10 bases between. CDR3 length equals 13 residues. CDR3 bases: TGTGCCAGCTCACCCGAACCAGCCCAGCCCCAGCATTTT. Translation gives CASSPEPAQPQHF.

The chain is built from TRBV30 and TRBJ2-5, with 14 bases aligning to TRBD2. The J segment lost 6 bases and the V segment lost 1 base, leaving 4 bases of the junction unmatched. Germline loops: CDR1 GTSNPN, CDR2 SVGIG (reference sequence). The CDR3 is 15 residues long. This CDR3 reads CAWSEGLAGVKTQYF. In DNA, the CDR3 is TGTGCCTGGAGTGAGGGACTAGCGGGAGTAAAGACCCAGTACTTC.

Here the CDR3 reads CASSQVEGGKDTQYF. In DNA form, the CDR3 reads TGTGCCAGCAGCCAAGTAGAAGGCGGCAAAGATACGCAGTATTTT. The V call is TRBV3-1 (or the pseudogene TRBV3-2), the J call TRBJ2-3; no clear D. This CDR3 region has 15 residues. The ends were cut back, 1 base at V and 5 bases at J, with 13 bases in the middle. Germline CDR1 LGHDT, CDR2 YNNKEL (reference sequence).

The rearrangement uses TRBV13 and TRBJ2-3, with a possible D match to TRBD2 (5 bases). CDR3 length equals 19 residues. Germline assignment: CDR1 PRHDT and CDR2 FYEKMQ (reference sequence). The ends were cut back, 5 bases at V and 0 bases at J, with 24 bases in the middle. CDR3 sequence: CASSARGSGPPPSTDTQYF. As DNA, the CDR3 is TGTGCCAGCAGCGCCCGTGGGAGCGGCCCGCCCCCTAGCACAGATACGCAGTATTTT.

The rearrangement links TRBV2 to TRBJ2-3, with D hard to call. This CDR3 contains 11 residues. From germline, CDR1 is SNHLY and CDR2 FYNNEI. Between the trimmed V and J ends, which lost 3 bases and 9 bases, there was a span of 7 bases. In DNA, the CDR3 is TGTGCCAGCAGTGATTGGGCAACGCAGTATTTT. Its translation: CASSDWATQYF.

The chain uses TRBV4-3 and TRBJ2-6, with D uncertain. The V and J ends lost 0 bases and 0 bases respectively, with 12 bases between them. The germline V gene encodes CDR1 LGHNA and CDR2 YSLEER. CDR3 length: 18 amino acids. The CDR3 DNA reads as TGCGCCAGCAGCCAAGATCCGCCCCGAGTCTCTGGGGCCAACGTCCTGACTTTC. It translates to CASSQDPPRVSGANVLTF.

The J gene is TRBJ2-7, the V gene TRBV5-1; D is unresolved. Germline assignment: CDR1 SGHRS and CDR2 YFSETQ. V lost 4 bases to trimming and J lost 2 bases, with 13 bases between them. This CDR3 is 14 amino acids long. The DNA of the CDR3 is TGCGCCAGCAGCCTTGCCCCCCTTACCTACGAGCAGTACTTC. Translating it yields CASSLAPLTYEQYF.

The rearrangement joins TRBV24-1 to TRBJ2-5; maybe TRBD2 (6 bases). The V and J ends lost 0 bases and 3 bases respectively, with 16 bases between them. The CDR3 is 17 amino acids. CDR1 KGHDR and CDR2 SFDVKD come from the germline V gene. The CDR3 region has the DNA TGTGCCACCAGTGATTTGCTCGGCGGAGGGAGAGAAGAGACCCAGTACTTC. As protein: CATSDLLGGGREETQYF.

The chain carries TRBV10-3 and TRBJ2-7, with a tentative D call TRBD2 (6 bases). Germline lookup yields CDR1 ENHRY and CDR2 SYGVKD. The CDR3 sequence is 13 residues long. Trimming left V 5 bases short and J 3 bases short, with 11 bases between. The CDR3 bases are TGTGCCATCAGTTCCGGGGACTTCTACGAGCAGTACGTC. Its protein is CAISSGDFYEQYV.

The chain has TRBV12-3 or TRBV12-4 and TRBJ2-3; weak D call: TRBD2 (5 bases). V was trimmed by 6 bases and J by 6 bases, leaving 13 bases between them. The CDR3 covers 13 residues. The CDR3 DNA sequence: TGTGCCAGCAGCACAGCGGTGTGGGATACGCAGTATTTT. It yields the protein CASSTAVWDTQYF.

The CDR3 nucleotides are TGTGCCAGCAGTTACGGGGGGAACAATGAGCAGTTCTTC. Residues: CASSYGGNNEQFF. The chain uses TRBV6-5 and TRBJ2-1; tentatively, D is TRBD2 (6 bases). CDR1 and CDR2 (germline): MNHEY, SVGAGI. This CDR3 is 13 amino acids long. The V gene lost 2 bases and the J gene lost 5 bases, with 7 bases spanning the gap.

The chain joins TRBV25-1 to TRBJ2-3; D call uncertain. V was pared by 4 bases and J by 4 bases, with 6 bases between. The CDR3 is 12 amino acids. Germline lookup yields CDR1 MGHDK and CDR2 SYGVNS. CDR3 DNA: TGTGCCAGCAGTGCCGGTGCAGATACGCAGTATTTT. Its translation is CASSAGADTQYF.

The chain links TRBV9 to TRBJ2-1; a possible D gene is TRBD2 (5 bases). The CDR3 sequence is 16 residues long. Trimming left V 3 bases short and J 4 bases short, with 17 bases between. Germline-derived CDR1 and CDR2 are SGDLS and YYNGEE. The CDR3 nucleotides read TGTGCCAGCAGCGCCGAGTGGACTCGCTATTACAATGAGCAGTTCTTC. It translates to CASSAEWTRYYNEQFF.

The V call is TRBV5-6, the J call TRBJ2-5; D remains unclear. V dropped 0 bases and J dropped 6 bases, with 9 bases sitting between them. This CDR3 contains 13 residues. In germline, CDR1 is SGHDT, CDR2 YYEEEE. The CDR3 loop reads CASSLGVGKTQYF. The CDR3 bases are TGTGCCAGCAGCTTGGGGGTCGGTAAGACCCAGTACTTC.